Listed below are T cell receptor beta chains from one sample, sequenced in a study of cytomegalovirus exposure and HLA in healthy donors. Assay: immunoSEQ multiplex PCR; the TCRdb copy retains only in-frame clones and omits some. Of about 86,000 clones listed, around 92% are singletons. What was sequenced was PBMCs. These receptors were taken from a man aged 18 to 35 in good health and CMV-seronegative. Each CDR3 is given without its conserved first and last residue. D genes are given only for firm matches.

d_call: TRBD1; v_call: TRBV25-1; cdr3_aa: ASSETRDSVANVLT
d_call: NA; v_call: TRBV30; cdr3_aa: AQDAGYTQY
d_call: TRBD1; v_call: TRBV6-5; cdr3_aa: ASRNRQGGTGELF
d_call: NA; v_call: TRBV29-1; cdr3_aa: SVRENTEAF
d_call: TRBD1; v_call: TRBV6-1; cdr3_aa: ASSLTGKGEQY
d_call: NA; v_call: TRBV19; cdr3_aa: ASTDRLTEAF
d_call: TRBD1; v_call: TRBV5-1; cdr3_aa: ASSSRQGAVGSTDTQY
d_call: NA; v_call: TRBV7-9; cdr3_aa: ASIYRGDTTGELF
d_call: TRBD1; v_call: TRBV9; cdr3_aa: ASSPRDSFITDTQY
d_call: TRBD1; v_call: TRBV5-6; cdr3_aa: ASTSGPSTGHNQPQH